These 16 T cell receptor beta chains share one sample of origin, sequenced in a study of blood T cell repertoires in COVID-19. The protocol was immunoSEQ multiplex PCR, while the TCRdb copy is restricted to in-frame clones and leaves out a portion. Here the sample spans 200,000 to 250,000 clones, around 84% being singletons. Specimen: PBMCs or T cells enriched from blood (not recorded which). The receptors shown here come from a man in his thirties or forties with acute COVID-19.

In nucleotides, the CDR3 is TGCGCCAGCAGCCCTAACCGACAAAGAACAGATACGCAGTATTTT. Its translation is CASSPNRQRTDTQYF. This rearrangement joins TRBV5-1 to TRBJ2-3, with D unresolved. Germline-derived CDR1 and CDR2 are SGHRS and YFSETQ. CDR3 length: 15 amino acids. V was shortened by 4 bases and J by 3 bases, with 15 bases between the two germline ends.

This clone has just one count. The gene calls are TRBV7-9 and TRBJ2-3, with a weak D call TRBD2 (5 bases). The CDR3 totals 16 residues. V lost 7 bases and J 2 bases, leaving 19 bases between the germline ends. Germline CDR1 reads SEHNR; CDR2 reads FQNEAQ (reference sequence). The CDR3 region has the DNA TGTGCCAGCACCCCCCGGGTAGGGAGTCCCACAGATACGCAGTATTTT. Its translation is CASTPRVGSPTDTQYF.

The V call is TRBV11-2, the J call TRBJ1-1; no definite D call. Trimming took off 4 bases at V and 1 base at J, with 7 bases between the two ends. Germline V gives CDR1 SGHAT, CDR2 FQNNGV. CDR3 length equals 13 residues. CDR3 residues: CASSYDTNTEAFF. Written as DNA, the CDR3 is TGTGCCAGCAGCTACGACACGAACACTGAAGCTTTCTTT.

This chain connects TRBV5-1 to TRBJ2-3, with TRBD2 matching 10 bases. The V and J ends lost 8 bases and 3 bases, in that order; junction bases with no gene match: 15. The CDR3 is 17 residues long. Germline V gene lookup returns CDR1 SGHRS and CDR2 YFSETQ. The CDR3 coding sequence is TGCGCCAGTTCTAAAACGGGGCTAGCGGGGGTAACAGATACGCAGTATTTT. The encoded protein is CASSKTGLAGVTDTQYF.

This rearrangement joins TRBV3-1 (or the pseudogene TRBV3-2) to TRBJ2-3, with D tentatively TRBD2 (5 bases). The V gene lost 0 bases and the J gene lost 11 bases, with 12 bases spanning the gap. Per the germline V gene, CDR1 is LGHDT and CDR2 is YNNKEL (reference sequence). This CDR3 spans 13 amino acids. CDR3 in amino acids: CASSQDAGSKQYF. DNA of the CDR3: TGTGCCAGCAGCCAAGACGCGGGTAGTAAGCAGTATTTT.

This rearrangement joins TRBV27 to TRBJ1-5, with D unresolved. The CDR3 sequence is 11 residues long. Trimming cost V 8 bases and J 7 bases, with 9 bases left between them. Looked up from germline, CDR1 is MNHEY and CDR2 is SMNVEV (reference sequence). Here the CDR3 reads CASGQRQPQHF. CDR3 nucleotides: TGTGCCAGCGGTCAGCGGCAGCCCCAGCATTTT.

V is TRBV5-1 and J is TRBJ2-1, with D hard to call. CDR1 is SGHRS and CDR2 is YFSETQ in the germline V gene. This CDR3 has 18 residues. Trimming pared 5 bases from V and 0 bases from J, leaving 21 bases between. The CDR3 DNA reads as TGCGCCAGCAGGGCCGATTTCAGCCCACCTAGCTCCTACAATGAGCAGTTCTTC. This sequence encodes CASRADFSPPSSYNEQFF.

This sequence joins TRBV9 and TRBJ2-5, with a tentative D call TRBD1 (6 bases). Germline V CDR1 and CDR2: SGDLS, YYNGEE. The CDR3 covers 16 residues. Trimming removed 4 bases at V and 4 bases at J, with 20 bases between. The CDR3 DNA is TGTGCCAGCAGCCCGGCGAATGGGGGCCTGGGAGAGACCCAGTACTTC. As protein: CASSPANGGLGETQYF.

The chain joins TRBV3-1 (or the pseudogene TRBV3-2) to TRBJ2-2, with TRBD2 matching over 8 bases. This CDR3 is built from 17 residues. J gave up 8 bases and V 2 bases, and 13 bases lay outside the gene matches. Germline lookup yields CDR1 LGHDT and CDR2 YNNKEL (reference sequence). The CDR3 here is CASSQPGLVAFAGELFF. The DNA for the CDR3 is TGTGCCAGCAGCCAACCGGGACTAGTCGCCTTTGCTGGGGAGCTGTTTTTT.

This clone has just one count. V is TRBV2 and J is TRBJ2-7, with 10 nucleotides matching TRBD2. Germline trimming cut 7 bases from V and 6 bases from J; bases unmatched to any gene: 12. Per germline, CDR1 SNHLY and CDR2 FYNNEI. The CDR3 sequence is 15 residues long. This chain's CDR3 is CASKRSASGGSEQYF. The DNA for the CDR3 is TGTGCCAGCAAGCGTTCGGCTAGCGGGGGAAGCGAGCAGTACTTC.

The CDR3 loop reads CASSEGTATNYGYTF. The CDR3 coding sequence is TGCGCCAGCAGTGAGGGGACAGCTACTAACTATGGCTACACCTTC. The chain combines TRBV10-2 with TRBJ1-2; 7 bases are a match to TRBD1. CDR3 length: 15 amino acids. Trimming at V came to 2 bases and at J to 0 bases, leaving 3 bases not matched to a gene. Germline CDR1 and CDR2: WSHSY and SAAADI.

V usage is TRBV6-1 and J usage is TRBJ2-3, with 10 bases that match TRBD2. Germline V gene sequence: CDR1 MNHNS, CDR2 SASEGT. The CDR3 extends over 12 amino acids. The V and J ends lost 2 bases and 14 bases, in that order; junction bases with no gene match: 4. The CDR3 loop reads CASSELAGEWYF. CDR3 DNA: TGTGCCAGCAGTGAACTAGCGGGAGAGTGGTATTTT.

A few counts support this clone. The chain employs TRBV4-2 and TRBJ2-1; 9 bases map to TRBD2. Trimming removed 0 bases from V and 8 bases from J; junction bases left unmatched: 5. Germline V gene data show CDR1 as LGHNA and CDR2 as YNFKEQ. CDR3 length: 15 residues. CDR3: CASSQEAGGPDEQFF. In DNA form, the CDR3 reads TGTGCCAGCAGCCAAGAGGCGGGGGGGCCGGATGAGCAGTTCTTC.

This clone was recorded only once. The CDR3 loop reads CASSPDSSYEQYF. CDR3 bases: TGTGCCAGCAGCCCGGACAGCTCCTACGAGCAGTACTTC. The chain joins TRBV9 to TRBJ2-7; D is perhaps TRBD1 (6 bases). Germline loops: CDR1 SGDLS, CDR2 YYNGEE. Between the trimmed V and J ends, which lost 4 bases and 0 bases, there was a span of 8 bases. The CDR3 contains 13 residues.

Comments on this clone: The same CDR3 is also encoded by other DNA sequences in this sample. V and J are TRBV14 and TRBJ1-1; the D is unclear. The length of the CDR3 is 15 residues. In germline, CDR1 is SGHDN, CDR2 FVKESK. V shed 1 base and J shed 1 base, with 10 bases lying between them. CDR3 nucleotide sequence: TGTGCCAGCAGCCAAGCGGCAGGTGGGAACACTGAAGCTTTCTTT. It specifies CASSQAAGGNTEAFF.

The genes are TRBV9 and TRBJ2-7; 11 bases are a match to TRBD1. The V gene's germline CDR1 is SGDLS and CDR2 YYNGEE. The V and J ends lost 2 bases and 5 bases, in that order; junction bases with no gene match: 6. The CDR3 is 15 amino acids. For the CDR3, the DNA is TGTGCCAGCAGCGTCGGGACAGGGGGATTCGACGAGCAGTACTTC. Translated: CASSVGTGGFDEQYF.